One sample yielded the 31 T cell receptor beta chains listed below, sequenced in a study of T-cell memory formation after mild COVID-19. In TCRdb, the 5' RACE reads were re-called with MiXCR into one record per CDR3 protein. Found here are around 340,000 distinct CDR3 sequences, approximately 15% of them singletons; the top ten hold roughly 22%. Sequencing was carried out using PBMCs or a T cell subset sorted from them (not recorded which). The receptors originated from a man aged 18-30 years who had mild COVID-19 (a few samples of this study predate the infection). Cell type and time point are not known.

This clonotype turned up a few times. The CDR3 sequence: CASSLPTSGSLYEQYF. In nucleotides, the CDR3 is TGTGCCAGCAGTTTACCCACTAGCGGGAGCCTCTACGAGCAGTACTTC. The genes are TRBV6-2 or TRBV6-3 and TRBJ2-7, with 11 bases fitting TRBD2. The CDR3 length is 16 residues. V was pared by 4 bases and J by 3 bases, with 8 bases of the junction left unmatched. Germline V gene sequence: CDR1 MNHEY, CDR2 SVGEGT.

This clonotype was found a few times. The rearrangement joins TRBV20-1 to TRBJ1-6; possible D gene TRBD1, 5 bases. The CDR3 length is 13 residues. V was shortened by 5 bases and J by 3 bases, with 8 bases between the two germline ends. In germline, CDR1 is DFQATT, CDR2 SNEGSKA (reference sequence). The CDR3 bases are TGCAGTGCTTCGACAGACTATAATTCACCCCTCCACTTT. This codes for CSASTDYNSPLHF.

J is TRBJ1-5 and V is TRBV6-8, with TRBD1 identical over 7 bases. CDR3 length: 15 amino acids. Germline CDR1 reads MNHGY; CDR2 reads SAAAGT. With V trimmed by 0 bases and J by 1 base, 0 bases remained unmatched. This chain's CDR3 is CASSYSGQSNQPQHF. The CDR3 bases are TGTGCCAGCAGTTACTCGGGACAGAGCAATCAGCCCCAGCATTTT.

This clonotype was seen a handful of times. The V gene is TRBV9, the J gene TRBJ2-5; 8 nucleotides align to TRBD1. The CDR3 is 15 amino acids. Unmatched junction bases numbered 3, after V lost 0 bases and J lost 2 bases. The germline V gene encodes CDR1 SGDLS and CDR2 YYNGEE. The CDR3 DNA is TGTGCCAGCAGCGTAGGTGGGACAGGACAAGAGACCCAGTACTTC. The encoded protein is CASSVGGTGQETQYF.

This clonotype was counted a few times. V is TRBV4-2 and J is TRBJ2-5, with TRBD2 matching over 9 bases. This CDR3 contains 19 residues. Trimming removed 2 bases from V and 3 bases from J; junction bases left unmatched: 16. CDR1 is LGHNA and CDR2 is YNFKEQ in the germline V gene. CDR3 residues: CASSQRSSGDGWFEETQYF. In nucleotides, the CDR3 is TGTGCCAGCAGCCAACGTTCTAGCGGGGATGGTTGGTTCGAAGAGACCCAGTACTTC.

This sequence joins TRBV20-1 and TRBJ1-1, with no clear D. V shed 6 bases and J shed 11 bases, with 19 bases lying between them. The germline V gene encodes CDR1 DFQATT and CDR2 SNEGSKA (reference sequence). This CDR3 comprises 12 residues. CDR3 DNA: TGCAGTGCCAAAGAAGCCGAGAATGAGGCTTTCTTT. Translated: CSAKEAENEAFF.

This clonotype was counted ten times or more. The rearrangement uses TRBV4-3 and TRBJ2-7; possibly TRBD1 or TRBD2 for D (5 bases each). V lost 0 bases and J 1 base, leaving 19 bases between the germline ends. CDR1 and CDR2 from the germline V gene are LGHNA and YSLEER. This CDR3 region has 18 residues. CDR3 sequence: CASSQDLITGTASYEQYF. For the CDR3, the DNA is TGCGCCAGCAGCCAAGATTTAATTACCGGGACGGCTTCCTACGAGCAGTACTTC.

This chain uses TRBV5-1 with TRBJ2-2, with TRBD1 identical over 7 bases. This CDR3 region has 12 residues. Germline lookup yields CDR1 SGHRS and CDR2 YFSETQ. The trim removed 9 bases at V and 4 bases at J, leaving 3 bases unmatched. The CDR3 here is CATRQGTGELFF. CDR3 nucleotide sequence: TGCGCCACACGACAGGGCACCGGGGAGCTGTTTTTT. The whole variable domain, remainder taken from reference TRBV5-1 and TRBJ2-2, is KAGVTQTPRYLIKTRGQQVTLSCSPISGHRSVSWYQQTPGQGLQFLFEYFSETQRNKGNFPGRFSGRQFSNSRSEMNVSTLELGDSALYLCATRQGTGELFFGEGSRLTVL.

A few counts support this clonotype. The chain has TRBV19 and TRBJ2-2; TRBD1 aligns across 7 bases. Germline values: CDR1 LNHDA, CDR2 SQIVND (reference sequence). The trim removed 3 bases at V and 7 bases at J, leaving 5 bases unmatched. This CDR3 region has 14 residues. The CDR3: CASSIAQGFGELFF. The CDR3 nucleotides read TGTGCCAGTAGTATCGCACAGGGGTTCGGGGAGCTGTTTTTT. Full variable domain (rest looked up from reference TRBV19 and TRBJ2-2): DGGITQSPKYLFRKEGQNVTLSCEQNLNHDAMYWYRQDPGQGLRLIYYSQIVNDFQKGDIAEGYSVSREKKESFPLTVTSAQKNPTAFYLCASSIAQGFGELFFGEGSRLTVL.

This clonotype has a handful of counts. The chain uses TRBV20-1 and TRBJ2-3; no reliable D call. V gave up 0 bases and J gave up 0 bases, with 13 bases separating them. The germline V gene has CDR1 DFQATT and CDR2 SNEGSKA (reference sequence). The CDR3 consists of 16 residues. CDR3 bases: TGCAGTGCTAGAGATCGTGGTCTGCTTAGCACAGATACGCAGTATTTT. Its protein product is CSARDRGLLSTDTQYF.

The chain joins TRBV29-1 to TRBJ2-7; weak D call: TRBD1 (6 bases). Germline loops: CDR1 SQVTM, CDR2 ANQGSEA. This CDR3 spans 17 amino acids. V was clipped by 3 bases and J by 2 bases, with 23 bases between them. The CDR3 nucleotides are TGCAGCGTTGAGGCCCGGTTCGCGACAGGCCCTCCCTACGAGCAGTACTTC. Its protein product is CSVEARFATGPPYEQYF.

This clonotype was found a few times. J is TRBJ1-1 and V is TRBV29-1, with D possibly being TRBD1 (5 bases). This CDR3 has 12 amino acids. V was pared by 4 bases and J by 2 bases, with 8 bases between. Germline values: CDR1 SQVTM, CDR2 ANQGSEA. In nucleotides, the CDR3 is TGCAGCGTTGTTAGGGGAAACACTGAAGCTTTCTTT. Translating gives CSVVRGNTEAFF.

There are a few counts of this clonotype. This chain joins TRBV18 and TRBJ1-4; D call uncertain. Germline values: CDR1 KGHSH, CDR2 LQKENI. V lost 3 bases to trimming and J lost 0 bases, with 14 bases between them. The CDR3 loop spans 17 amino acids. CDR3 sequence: CASSPLGVWATNEKLFF. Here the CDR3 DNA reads TGTGCCAGCTCACCCCTCGGGGTGTGGGCAACTAATGAAAAACTGTTTTTT. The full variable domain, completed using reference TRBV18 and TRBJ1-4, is NAGVMQNPRHLVRRRGQEARLRCSPMKGHSHVYWYRQLPEEGLKFMVYLQKENIIDESGMPKERFSAEFPKEGPSILRIQQVVRGDSAAYFCASSPLGVWATNEKLFFGSGTQLSVL.

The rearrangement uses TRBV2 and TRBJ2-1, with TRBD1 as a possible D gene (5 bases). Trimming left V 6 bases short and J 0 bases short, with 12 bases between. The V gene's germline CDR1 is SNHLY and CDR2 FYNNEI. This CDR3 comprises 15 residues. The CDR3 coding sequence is TGTGCCAGCAGGAGACAGTTCACCTCCTACAATGAGCAGTTCTTC. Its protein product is CASRRQFTSYNEQFF.

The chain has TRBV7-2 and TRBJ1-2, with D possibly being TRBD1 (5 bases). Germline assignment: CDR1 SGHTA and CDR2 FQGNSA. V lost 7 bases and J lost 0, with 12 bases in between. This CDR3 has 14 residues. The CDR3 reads CASTEGRSNYGYTF. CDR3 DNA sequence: TGTGCCAGCACTGAGGGGCGATCTAACTATGGCTACACCTTC.

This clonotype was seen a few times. This CDR3 is CASSLGLAGFSEQFF. Written as DNA, the CDR3 is TGTGCCAGCAGCTTGGGACTAGCGGGTTTTAGTGAGCAGTTCTTC. The chain employs TRBV7-3 and TRBJ2-1, with TRBD2 matching 12 bases. CDR3 length equals 15 residues. With V trimmed by 3 bases and J by 9 bases, 6 bases remained unmatched. Per the germline V gene, CDR1 is SGHTA and CDR2 is FQGTGA.

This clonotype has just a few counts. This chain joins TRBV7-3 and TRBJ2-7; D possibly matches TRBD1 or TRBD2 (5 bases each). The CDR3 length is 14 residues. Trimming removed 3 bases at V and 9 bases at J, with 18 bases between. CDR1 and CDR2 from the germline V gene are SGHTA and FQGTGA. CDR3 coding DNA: TGTGCCAGCAGCTTGGGGCGGGCGCAAGACGGGCAGTACTTC. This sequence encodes CASSLGRAQDGQYF.

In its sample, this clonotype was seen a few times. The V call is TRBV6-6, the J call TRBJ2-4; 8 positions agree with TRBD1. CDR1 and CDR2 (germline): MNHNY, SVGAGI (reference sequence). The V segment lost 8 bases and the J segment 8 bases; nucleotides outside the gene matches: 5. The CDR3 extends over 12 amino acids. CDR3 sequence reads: CASAKQGDIQYF. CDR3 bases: TGTGCCAGCGCAAAACAGGGGGACATTCAGTACTTC.

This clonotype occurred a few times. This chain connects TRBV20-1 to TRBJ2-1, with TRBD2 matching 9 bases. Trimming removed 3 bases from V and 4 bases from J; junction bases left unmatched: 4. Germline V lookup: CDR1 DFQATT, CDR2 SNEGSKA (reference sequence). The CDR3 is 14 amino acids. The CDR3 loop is CSARDLAGYNEQFF. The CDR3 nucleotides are TGCAGTGCTAGGGACCTAGCGGGGTACAATGAGCAGTTCTTC.

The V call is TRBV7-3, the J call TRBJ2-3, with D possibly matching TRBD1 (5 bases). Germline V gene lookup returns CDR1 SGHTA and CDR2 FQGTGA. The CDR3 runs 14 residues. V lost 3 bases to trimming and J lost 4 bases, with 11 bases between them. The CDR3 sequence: CASSLQGVPDTQYF. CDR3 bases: TGTGCCAGCAGCTTGCAGGGCGTTCCAGATACGCAGTATTTT.

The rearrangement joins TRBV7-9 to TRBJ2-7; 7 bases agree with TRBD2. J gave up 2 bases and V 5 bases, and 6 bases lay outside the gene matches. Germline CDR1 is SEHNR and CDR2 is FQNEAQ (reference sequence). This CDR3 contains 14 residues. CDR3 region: CASSKLGGTYEQYF. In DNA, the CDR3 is TGTGCCAGCAGCAAGCTGGGGGGGACCTACGAGCAGTACTTC.

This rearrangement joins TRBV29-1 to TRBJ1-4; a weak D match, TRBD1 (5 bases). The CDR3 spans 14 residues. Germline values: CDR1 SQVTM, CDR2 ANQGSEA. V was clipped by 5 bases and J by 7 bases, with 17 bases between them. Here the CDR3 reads CSVLGSGGGEKLFF. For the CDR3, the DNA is TGCAGCGTTCTCGGATCCGGGGGAGGTGAAAAACTGTTTTTT.

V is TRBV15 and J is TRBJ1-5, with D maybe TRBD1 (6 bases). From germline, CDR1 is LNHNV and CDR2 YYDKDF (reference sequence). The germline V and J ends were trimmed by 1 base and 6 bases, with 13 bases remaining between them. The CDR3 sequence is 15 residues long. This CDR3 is CATSRVKGGSQPQHF. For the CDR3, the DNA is TGTGCCACCAGCAGAGTTAAGGGGGGTTCTCAGCCCCAGCATTTT. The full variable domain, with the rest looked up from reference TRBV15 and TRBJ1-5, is DAMVIQNPRYQVTQFGKPVTLSCSQTLNHNVMYWYQQKSSQAPKLLFHYYDKDFNNEADTPDNFQSRRPNTSFCFLDIRSPGLGDTAMYLCATSRVKGGSQPQHFGDGTRLSIL.

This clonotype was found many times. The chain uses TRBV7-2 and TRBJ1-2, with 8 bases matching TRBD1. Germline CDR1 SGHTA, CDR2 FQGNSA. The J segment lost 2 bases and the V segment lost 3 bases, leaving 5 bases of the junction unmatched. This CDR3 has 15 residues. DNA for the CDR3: TGTGCCAGCAGCTTGGGGGGACAGGAGAACTATGGCTACACCTTC. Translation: CASSLGGQENYGYTF.

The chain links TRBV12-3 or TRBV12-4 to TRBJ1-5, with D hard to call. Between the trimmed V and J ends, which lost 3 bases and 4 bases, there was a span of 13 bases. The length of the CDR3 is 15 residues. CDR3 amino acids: CASSLGIQANQPQHF. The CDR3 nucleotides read TGTGCCAGCAGTTTGGGCATCCAGGCGAATCAGCCCCAGCATTTT.

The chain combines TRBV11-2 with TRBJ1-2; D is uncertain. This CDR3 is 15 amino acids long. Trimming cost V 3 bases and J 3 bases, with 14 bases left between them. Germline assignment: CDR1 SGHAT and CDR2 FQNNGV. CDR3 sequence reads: CASSLAPTVYYGYTF. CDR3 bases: TGTGCCAGCAGCTTGGCACCGACGGTCTACTATGGCTACACCTTC. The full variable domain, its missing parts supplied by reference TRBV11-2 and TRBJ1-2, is EAGVAQSPRYKIIEKRQSVAFWCNPISGHATLYWYQQILGQGPKLLIQFQNNGVVDDSQLPKDRFSAERLKGVDSTLKIQPAKLEDSAVYLCASSLAPTVYYGYTFGSGTRLTVV.

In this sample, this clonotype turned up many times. The CDR3 DNA is TGCGCCAGCATCCGAGGTAGCGGAGGCACAGATACGCAGTATTTT. Protein sequence: CASIRGSGGTDTQYF. V gene TRBV5-1 combines with J gene TRBJ2-3; the D gene is possibly TRBD2 (6 bases). Trimming stripped 6 bases from V and 1 base from J, with 15 bases between. This CDR3 region has 15 residues. Per germline, CDR1 SGHRS and CDR2 YFSETQ.

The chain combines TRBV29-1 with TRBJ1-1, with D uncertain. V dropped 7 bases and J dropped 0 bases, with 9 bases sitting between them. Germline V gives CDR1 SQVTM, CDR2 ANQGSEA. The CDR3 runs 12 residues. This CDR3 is CSARAVNTEAFF. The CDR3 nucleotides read TGCAGCGCCAGAGCGGTGAACACTGAAGCTTTCTTT.

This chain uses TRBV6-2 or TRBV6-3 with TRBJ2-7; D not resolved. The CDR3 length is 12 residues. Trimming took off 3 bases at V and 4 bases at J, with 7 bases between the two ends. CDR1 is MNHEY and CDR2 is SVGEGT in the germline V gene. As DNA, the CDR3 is TGTGCCAGCAGTTATTCCGAATACGAGCAGTACTTC. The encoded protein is CASSYSEYEQYF.

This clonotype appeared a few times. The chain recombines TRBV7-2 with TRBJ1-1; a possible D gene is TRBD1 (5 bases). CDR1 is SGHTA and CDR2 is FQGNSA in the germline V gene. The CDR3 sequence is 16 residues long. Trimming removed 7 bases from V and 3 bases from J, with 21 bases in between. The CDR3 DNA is TGTGCCAGCAACCTAGGGAGGGGCCTAGTGGACACTGAAGCTTTCTTT. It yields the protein CASNLGRGLVDTEAFF.

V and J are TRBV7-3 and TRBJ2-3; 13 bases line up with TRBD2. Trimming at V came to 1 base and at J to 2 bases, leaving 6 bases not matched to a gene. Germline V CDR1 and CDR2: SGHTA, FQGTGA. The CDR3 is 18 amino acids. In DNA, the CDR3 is TGTGCCAGCAGCTTAAACGCCGGACTAGCGGGGGTCACAGATACGCAGTATTTT. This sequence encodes CASSLNAGLAGVTDTQYF. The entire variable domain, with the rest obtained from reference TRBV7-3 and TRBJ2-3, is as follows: GAGVSQTPSNKVTEKGKYVELRCDPISGHTALYWYRQSLGQGPEFLIYFQGTGAADDSGLPNDRFFAVRPEGSVSTLKIQRTERGDSAVYLCASSLNAGLAGVTDTQYFGPGTRLTVL.